One sample yielded the 19 T cell receptor beta chains listed below, sequenced in a study of T cell changes during pregnancy in multiple sclerosis. Produced via immunoSEQ multiplex PCR; TCRdb's table is partial and in-frame only. The table includes 90,000 or so clones, approximately 90% detected once. The specimen comprised peripheral blood, sampled before pregnancy. The origin of the receptors is a female donor with multiple sclerosis, enrolled in a pregnancy study.

The J gene is TRBJ1-2, the V gene TRBV20-1; D is perhaps TRBD1 (5 bases). This CDR3 is 10 amino acids long. The germline CDR1 and CDR2 sequences are DFQATT and SNEGSKA (reference sequence). The germline V and J ends were trimmed by 6 bases and 7 bases, with 9 bases remaining between them. CDR3 amino acids: CSAGTSGYTF. CDR3 coding DNA: TGCAGTGCCGGGACTTCTGGCTACACCTTC.

The rearrangement joins TRBV15 to TRBJ1-1, with TRBD1 matching over 8 bases. CDR3 length: 15 amino acids. V gave up 0 bases and J gave up 10 bases; unmatched junction bases: 10. Germline assignment: CDR1 LNHNV and CDR2 YYDKDF (reference sequence). CDR3 sequence: CATSRDPRGDRLAFF. CDR3 coding DNA: TGTGCCACCAGCAGAGATCCTCGGGGGGACAGGTTAGCTTTCTTT. The full variable domain, with the rest looked up from reference TRBV15 and TRBJ1-1, is DAMVIQNPRYQVTQFGKPVTLSCSQTLNHNVMYWYQQKSSQAPKLLFHYYDKDFNNEADTPDNFQSRRPNTSFCFLDIRSPGLGDTAMYLCATSRDPRGDRLAFFGQGTRLTVV.

This chain connects TRBV2 to TRBJ1-3, with D possibly being TRBD1 (5 bases). The CDR3 length is 13 residues. Germline assignment: CDR1 SNHLY and CDR2 FYNNEI. V lost 11 bases and J 2 bases, leaving 13 bases between the germline ends. DNA for the CDR3: TGTGCCGTAACGGCGACAGCTGGAAACACCATATATTTT. Translation gives CAVTATAGNTIYF.

The chain is built from TRBV15 and TRBJ1-5; possibly TRBD1 for D (6 bases). This CDR3 region has 14 residues. The germline V gene has CDR1 LNHNV and CDR2 YYDKDF (reference sequence). Trimming left V 5 bases short and J 5 bases short, with 13 bases between. CDR3 DNA: TGTGCCACCAGCCTACGGGCAGGGGATCAGCCCCAGCATTTT. Translated: CATSLRAGDQPQHF.

The chain carries TRBV27 and TRBJ1-2; 7 bases fit TRBD1. This CDR3 region has 12 residues. The germline V gene encodes CDR1 MNHEY and CDR2 SMNVEV (reference sequence). Trimming at V came to 6 bases and at J to 4 bases, leaving 2 bases not matched to a gene. CDR3 region: CASRRTGYGYTF. The CDR3, as DNA: TGTGCCAGCAGAAGGACAGGCTATGGCTACACCTTC.

The chain has TRBV5-4 and TRBJ2-1; possibly TRBD2 for D (6 bases). The CDR3 is made up of 14 amino acids. Between the trimmed V and J ends, which lost 4 bases and 7 bases, there was a span of 15 bases. Per the germline V gene, CDR1 is SGHNT and CDR2 is YYREEE (reference sequence). This CDR3 reads CASSPGLPANEQFF. The CDR3 nucleotides read TGTGCCAGCAGCCCAGGACTACCGGCTAATGAGCAGTTCTTC.

This clone was seen a few times. This chain joins TRBV5-1 and TRBJ2-7; D may be TRBD2 (7 bases). The CDR3 length is 16 residues. Trimming left V 2 bases short and J 0 bases short, with 15 bases between. CDR1 SGHRS and CDR2 YFSETQ come from the germline V gene. The DNA for the CDR3 is TGCGCCAGCAGCTTATTGTGGGGAGGGGGCTCCTACGAGCAGTACTTC. Amino acid sequence: CASSLLWGGGSYEQYF.

The chain has TRBV7-8 and TRBJ2-2, with D maybe TRBD1 (6 bases). The CDR3 contains 15 residues. Germline CDR1 reads SGHVS; CDR2 reads FQNEAQ. V was trimmed by 1 base and J by 1 base, leaving 7 bases between them. The CDR3 region has the DNA TGTGCCAGCAGCTTAGTAGGGGGGAACACCGGGGAGCTGTTTTTT. Protein sequence: CASSLVGGNTGELFF.

The V gene is TRBV13, the J gene TRBJ2-2; 7 nucleotides align to TRBD1. V was clipped by 2 bases and J by 1 base; unmatched bases: 7. The CDR3 length is 17 residues. From germline, CDR1 is PRHDT and CDR2 FYEKMQ (reference sequence). The CDR3 reads CASSLSVRGKNTGELFF. For the CDR3, the DNA is TGTGCCAGCAGCTTAAGTGTCAGGGGGAAGAACACCGGGGAGCTGTTTTTT.

The chain joins TRBV9 to TRBJ2-3, with 7 bases identical to TRBD1. Unmatched junction bases numbered 9, after V lost 0 bases and J lost 5 bases. This CDR3 region has 16 residues. From germline, CDR1 is SGDLS and CDR2 YYNGEE. DNA for the CDR3: TGTGCCAGCAGCGTAGACCCGAGGGGGCGGGTAGATACGCAGTATTTT. Translation gives CASSVDPRGRVDTQYF.

V gene TRBV11-2 combines with J gene TRBJ1-4; the D is unclear. V was clipped by 1 base and J by 8 bases, with 11 bases between them. Germline assignment: CDR1 SGHAT and CDR2 FQNNGV. This CDR3 has 14 amino acids. CDR3 sequence: CASSLGSRGEKLFF. The CDR3 DNA reads as TGTGCCAGCAGCTTAGGGTCCCGAGGAGAAAAACTGTTTTTT.

The chain carries TRBV6-1 and TRBJ1-5; D uncertain. CDR1 and CDR2 (germline): MNHNS, SASEGT. V was pared by 7 bases and J by 0 bases, with 13 bases between. The CDR3 is made up of 15 amino acids. The CDR3 DNA reads as TGTGCCAGCACCATTAACACGCTTAGCAATCAGCCCCAGCATTTT. Amino acids: CASTINTLSNQPQHF.

J is TRBJ2-1 and V is TRBV5-5; no firm D call. The CDR3 totals 12 residues. V gave up 0 bases and J gave up 10 bases, with 8 bases separating them. The germline V gene has CDR1 SGHKS and CDR2 YYEKEE (reference sequence). CDR3 nucleotides: TGTGCCAGCAGCTTGGCCCCTTTAGAGCAGTTCTTC. Protein product: CASSLAPLEQFF. The entire variable domain, with the rest obtained from reference TRBV5-5 and TRBJ2-1, is as follows: DAGVTQSPTHLIKTRGQQVTLRCSPISGHKSVSWYQQVLGQGPQFIFQYYEKEERGRGNFPDRFSARQFPNYSSELNVNALLLGDSALYLCASSLAPLEQFFGPGTRLTVL.

The rearrangement joins TRBV5-4 to TRBJ2-2; D is possibly TRBD1 (5 bases). This CDR3 is built from 15 residues. The ends were cut back, 1 base at V and 1 base at J, with 8 bases in the middle. The germline V gene encodes CDR1 SGHNT and CDR2 YYREEE (reference sequence). The CDR3 region is CASSLKGMNTGELFF. CDR3 DNA sequence: TGTGCCAGCAGCTTGAAGGGGATGAACACCGGGGAGCTGTTTTTT.

V is TRBV21-1 and J is TRBJ1-3. TRBV21-1 corresponds to a pseudogene. The CDR3 has 13 residues. In DNA, the CDR3 is TGTGCCAGCAGCACCTACTCTGGAAACACCATATATTTT. This codes for CASSTYSGNTIYF.

The gene calls are TRBV9 and TRBJ2-1; perhaps TRBD2 as D (5 bases). Trimming stripped 9 bases from V and 15 bases from J, with 34 bases between. The CDR3 sequence is 16 residues long. Germline CDR1 SGDLS, CDR2 YYNGEE. The CDR3 spells CATLLNRRAGYGERFF. The DNA for the CDR3 is TGTGCCACCTTACTCAATAGAAGGGCCGGGTATGGGGAGAGGTTCTTC.

The chain combines TRBV15 with TRBJ2-7; weak D call: TRBD1 (6 bases). From germline, CDR1 is LNHNV and CDR2 YYDKDF (reference sequence). The CDR3 runs 15 residues. V was shortened by 4 bases and J by 3 bases, with 16 bases between the two germline ends. CDR3 sequence reads: CATSNITGLNYEQYF. In DNA form, the CDR3 reads TGTGCCACCAGCAACATAACAGGGTTAAACTACGAGCAGTACTTC.

V and J are TRBV11-2 and TRBJ1-3; no firm D call. CDR1 SGHAT and CDR2 FQNNGV come from the germline V gene. This CDR3 comprises 13 residues. Trimming took off 5 bases at V and 4 bases at J, with 9 bases between the two ends. The CDR3 loop reads CASSVAGGNTIYF. The CDR3 region has the DNA TGTGCCAGCAGCGTTGCGGGCGGAAACACCATATATTTT.

The chain employs TRBV11-3 and TRBJ2-1, with D perhaps TRBD2 (6 bases). Germline assignment: CDR1 SGHNT and CDR2 YENEEA. The V end lost 3 bases, the J end lost 8 bases, and 11 bases lay between the germline ends. The CDR3 length is 13 residues. This chain's CDR3 is CASSFRTIDEQFF. In DNA form, the CDR3 reads TGTGCCAGCAGCTTCCGGACTATTGATGAGCAGTTCTTC.